Below, 18 T cell receptor beta chains from the same sample are listed, as sequenced in a study of shared clonotypes between healthy human individuals. Assay used: immunoSEQ multiplex PCR; TCRdb lists only in-frame clones, some missing. The data contain 1 million to 1.2 million clones, 77% of them singletons. Specimen: memory CD4+ T cells from PBMCs. Subset given: CD45RA-negative fraction. The receptors derive from a man aged 18 to 35 in good health. Some clones in this sample may be carry-over from other donors' samples.

This chain uses TRBV4-1 with TRBJ2-7; the match to TRBD2 covers 14 bases. CDR1 and CDR2 (germline): MGHRA, YSYEKL. Trimming took 6 bases from V and 5 from J; bases not matched to a gene: 6. CDR3 length: 15 residues. Here the CDR3 reads CASRPGTSGRDEQYF. In DNA, the CDR3 is TGCGCCAGCAGACCTGGGACTAGCGGGAGAGACGAGCAGTACTTC.

J is TRBJ1-1 and V is TRBV5-1, with D tentatively TRBD1 (5 bases). Trimming removed 1 base from V and 8 bases from J, with 15 bases in between. Germline V lookup: CDR1 SGHRS, CDR2 YFSETQ. The CDR3 is 14 amino acids. The CDR3 is CASSLNSGTAEAFF. The CDR3 region has the DNA TGCGCCAGCAGCTTGAATAGTGGGACGGCGGAAGCTTTCTTT.

The V gene is TRBV9, the J gene TRBJ1-3, with D perhaps matching TRBD1 (5 bases). This CDR3 is built from 13 residues. The germline V gene has CDR1 SGDLS and CDR2 YYNGEE. The V gene lost 0 bases and the J gene lost 13 bases, with 14 bases spanning the gap. The CDR3 sequence is CASSVDSGRGIYF. In DNA, the CDR3 is TGTGCCAGCAGCGTAGACTCGGGACGGGGTATATATTTT.

The CDR3: CASSMTGGWSNEQFF. CDR3 nucleotide sequence: TGTGCCAGCAGCATGACAGGGGGCTGGTCCAATGAGCAGTTCTTC. The rearrangement links TRBV6-5 to TRBJ2-1; TRBD1 agrees at 10 bases. The CDR3 is 15 amino acids. The junction had 8 bases not matched to a gene; V was cut back by 6 bases and J by 6 bases. Germline values: CDR1 MNHEY, CDR2 SVGAGI.

The chain joins TRBV6-5 to TRBJ2-5, with D unclear. V was trimmed by 9 bases and J by 4 bases, leaving 15 bases between them. Germline CDR1 and CDR2: MNHEY and SVGAGI. This CDR3 spans 13 amino acids. CDR3 residues: CASSPRILETQYF. The CDR3 DNA sequence: TGTGCCAGTAGCCCCCGGATCCTAGAGACCCAGTACTTC.

This clone appeared a single time. The gene calls are TRBV6-1 and TRBJ2-5; tentatively, D is TRBD2 (6 bases). Trimming took off 2 bases at V and 5 bases at J, with 18 bases between the two ends. In germline, CDR1 is MNHNS, CDR2 SASEGT. This CDR3 is 16 amino acids long. This CDR3 is CASSEWRAGPEETQYF. In nucleotides, the CDR3 is TGTGCCAGCAGTGAATGGAGGGCCGGACCGGAGGAGACCCAGTACTTC.

This clone was seen more than once but under ten times. The chain uses TRBV27 and TRBJ1-1; 7 bases line up with TRBD1. Germline V gene sequence: CDR1 MNHEY, CDR2 SMNVEV (reference sequence). The length of the CDR3 is 16 residues. J was trimmed by 0 bases and V by 3 bases; bases with no gene match: 7. The CDR3 spells CASSLRGPSLNTEAFF. The CDR3, as DNA: TGTGCCAGCAGTTTGAGGGGGCCGAGTTTGAACACTGAAGCTTTCTTT.

The count of this clone is one. The chain uses TRBV19 and TRBJ2-6, with a tentative D call TRBD1 (6 bases). Germline V gene data show CDR1 as LNHDA and CDR2 as SQIVND (reference sequence). This CDR3 region has 18 residues. Deletions cut 4 bases from V and 0 bases from J, with 16 bases between. In DNA, the CDR3 is TGTGCCAGTAGTACACGGGACAAGAAAAACTCTGGGGCCAACGTCCTGACTTTC. Its protein is CASSTRDKKNSGANVLTF.

The rearrangement uses TRBV15 and TRBJ2-2, with no clear D. Germline lookup yields CDR1 LNHNV and CDR2 YYDKDF (reference sequence). V lost 3 bases to trimming and J lost 6 bases, with 14 bases between them. The CDR3 has 15 amino acids. CDR3 in amino acids: CATSSSFGIAGELFF. In DNA, the CDR3 is TGTGCCACCAGCAGCTCCTTCGGCATCGCCGGGGAGCTGTTTTTT.

J is TRBJ2-5 and V is TRBV7-2, with 7 bases that match TRBD2. This CDR3 is 15 amino acids long. Germline CDR1 SGHTA, CDR2 FQGNSA. V gave up 5 bases and J gave up 5 bases; unmatched junction bases: 11. The CDR3 region has the DNA TGTGCCAGCAGCCCCAGGACTAGGCTTCCGGAGACCCAGTACTTC. Its translation: CASSPRTRLPETQYF.

This chain connects TRBV2 to TRBJ2-1; D is ambiguous. Per germline, CDR1 SNHLY and CDR2 FYNNEI. The CDR3 loop spans 14 amino acids. V dropped 2 bases and J dropped 9 bases, with 14 bases sitting between them. The CDR3 nucleotides read TGTGCCAGCAGTGAAAGGAGTAGCTCCGGTGAGCAGTTCTTC. Its translation: CASSERSSSGEQFF.

The V and J genes are TRBV10-2 and TRBJ2-1; D gene unclear. The CDR3 is 17 amino acids. Deletions cut 2 bases from V and 2 bases from J, with 16 bases between. From germline, CDR1 is WSHSY and CDR2 SAAADI. CDR3 in amino acids: CASSEIYLPYPYNEQFF. For the CDR3, the DNA is TGCGCCAGCAGTGAGATTTACCTACCCTACCCCTACAATGAGCAGTTCTTC.

This clone was detected once. The CDR3: CASSQSWRTTVNYGYTF. The CDR3, as DNA: TGCGCCAGCAGTCAATCGTGGAGGACCACCGTTAACTATGGCTACACCTTC. V is TRBV23-1 and J is TRBJ1-2; D ambiguous. Being an ORF, TRBV23-1 has a function that is uncertain. The CDR3 loop spans 17 amino acids. Deletions cut 0 bases from V and 1 base from J, with 15 bases between.

V is TRBV6-4 and J is TRBJ1-1; a possible D gene is TRBD1 (5 bases). The ends were cut back, 3 bases at V and 4 bases at J, with 9 bases in the middle. Germline V lookup: CDR1 MRHNA, CDR2 SNTAGT. The CDR3 covers 13 residues. The chain's CDR3 is CASSEGRLTEAFF. The CDR3 DNA reads TGTGCCAGCAGTGAGGGACGGCTCACTGAAGCTTTCTTT.

The V and J genes are TRBV5-1 and TRBJ2-7; D may be TRBD2 (7 bases). Germline V CDR1 and CDR2: SGHRS, YFSETQ. V gave up 4 bases and J gave up 3 bases, with 23 bases separating them. The CDR3 length is 17 residues. The CDR3 loop is CASSPLSLRGGDYEQYF. DNA for the CDR3: TGCGCCAGCAGCCCCCTGTCGTTGAGGGGGGGGGACTACGAGCAGTACTTC.

This CDR3 is CASSATSGMTETQYF. The DNA for the CDR3 is TGCGCCAGCAGCGCGACTAGCGGGATGACTGAGACCCAGTACTTC. The genes are TRBV5-1 and TRBJ2-5; the match to TRBD2 covers 11 bases. Looked up from germline, CDR1 is SGHRS and CDR2 is YFSETQ. V shed 4 bases, J shed 5 bases, and the junction held 7 bases outside the gene matches. This CDR3 comprises 15 residues. Variable domain in full (rest from reference TRBV5-1 and TRBJ2-5): KAGVTQTPRYLIKTRGQQVTLSCSPISGHRSVSWYQQTPGQGLQFLFEYFSETQRNKGNFPGRFSGRQFSNSRSEMNVSTLELGDSALYLCASSATSGMTETQYFGPGTRLLVL.

The chain has TRBV5-1 and TRBJ2-5; the D gene could be TRBD1 or TRBD2 (6 bases each). Germline CDR1 reads SGHRS; CDR2 reads YFSETQ. This CDR3 comprises 15 residues. Trimming cost V 0 bases and J 5 bases, with 14 bases left between them. CDR3 in amino acids: CASSLEPGARETQYF. The CDR3 DNA is TGCGCCAGCAGCTTGGAACCGGGGGCGCGGGAGACCCAGTACTTC.

The chain carries TRBV4-3 and TRBJ2-2; 12 bases match TRBD2. CDR1 is LGHNA, CDR2 YSLEER, per germline. This CDR3 region has 20 residues. V trimming: 0 bases; J trimming: 0 bases; junction bases outside the gene matches: 8. The CDR3 nucleotides are TGCGCCAGCAGCCAAGATGTTTATCGGACTAGCGGGACGAACACCGGGGAGCTGTTTTTT. This gives the protein CASSQDVYRTSGTNTGELFF.